A selection of T cell receptor beta chains follows, all from one sample in a study of vaccination and CD4 T cells after COVID-19. MiXCR, applied by TCRdb to the PCR reads, yields one record per CDR3 protein. The sample has fewer than 8,000 distinct CDR3 sequences, approximately 55% seen once. No cognate antigen is known for these TCRs. Sequenced sample: CD4+ T cells from blood, cultured in vitro. These receptors were obtained from a human donor who had recovered from COVID-19. Each CDR3 is given with its conserved first and last residue. A D gene is named only where the DNA matches it firmly. The size field is filled for only some rows; it gives once, few, many or a size class.

13,TRBD1,TRBV7-8,TRBJ2-2,few,TGTGCCCTCGGTGGACAGGGGACCGGGGAGCTGTTTTTT,CALGGQGTGELFF
15,TRBD1,TRBV9,TRBJ1-5,NA,TGTGCCAGCAGCGTAGGGACAGGTAGCAATCAGCCCCAGCATTTT,CASSVGTGSNQPQHF
13,TRBD2,TRBV6-5,TRBJ2-7,medium-sized,TGTGCCAGCAGTTACAGTGGGGGGGTCGAGCAGTACTTC,CASSYSGGVEQYF
13,NA,TRBV12-3/TRBV12-4,TRBJ1-2,NA,TGTGCCAGCAGTCCCGGGACCTTCTTTGGCTACACCTTC,CASSPGTFFGYTF
16,TRBD2,TRBV20-1,TRBJ2-1,few,TGCAGTGCTAGAGCCGGGGCGGGAGGGCTGGGGGATGAGCAGTTCTTC,CSARAGAGGLGDEQFF
14,NA,TRBV7-9,TRBJ2-1,NA,TGTGCCAGCAGCAGGACGGTCCGCTCAGATGAGCAGTTCTTC,CASSRTVRSDEQFF
14,TRBD2,TRBV20-1,TRBJ2-3,NA,TGCAGTGCTGGAGAGCGGGGAGGCACAGATACGCAGTATTTT,CSAGERGGTDTQYF
11,NA,TRBV20-1,TRBJ2-1,NA,TGCAGTGCTAGGGTAAACAATGAGCAGTTCTTC,CSARVNNEQFF
15,TRBD1,TRBV7-9,TRBJ2-4,NA,TGTGCCAGCAGCCAAGGGGCAGGGGGCAAAAACATTCAGTACTTC,CASSQGAGGKNIQYF
14,NA,TRBV20-1,TRBJ2-2,NA,TGCAGTGCTAGAGATCCCACGAACACCGGGGAGCTGTTTTTT,CSARDPTNTGELFF
13,TRBD1,TRBV2,TRBJ2-7,NA,TGTGCCAGCAGGGACAGGGGACGGTACGAGCAGTACTTC,CASRDRGRYEQYF
14,NA,TRBV12-5,TRBJ2-1,NA,TGTGCTAGTGGTTCCGGACGGGTTTTTAATGAGCAGTTCTTC,CASGSGRVFNEQFF
15,NA,TRBV20-1,TRBJ1-6,NA,TGCAGTGCTTCCAACCCGGGCCCGGATAATTCACCCCTCCACTTT,CSASNPGPDNSPLHF
19,NA,TRBV6-2/TRBV6-3,TRBJ1-2,NA,TGTGCCAGCAGTGCCCCCCAGGCCGCTCATCTCTTGTCGGGCTATGGCTACACCTTC,CASSAPQAAHLLSGYGYTF
16,TRBD1,TRBV5-1,TRBJ2-7,NA,TGCGCCAGCACCACTCAAGGGACAGGAAGGTCCTACGAGCAGTACTTC,CASTTQGTGRSYEQYF
14,NA,TRBV28,TRBJ1-5,NA,TGTGCCAGCAGTTTCCTTCGAAAGAGTCAGCCCCAGCATTTT,CASSFLRKSQPQHF
14,TRBD1,TRBV7-2,TRBJ2-5,NA,TGTGCCAGCAGCTCCCAGGGGGCTAGGGAGACCCAGTACTTC,CASSSQGARETQYF
17,NA,TRBV7-2,TRBJ1-5,few,TGTGCCAGCAGCTTATTGCTCCCAGGGTGGAGCAATCAGCCCCAGCATTTT,CASSLLLPGWSNQPQHF
16,TRBD1,TRBV6-1,TRBJ1-2,NA,TGTGCCAGCAGGGGGGGGACAGGGGATGCTAACTATGGCTACACCTTC,CASRGGTGDANYGYTF
15,TRBD1,TRBV6-1,TRBJ2-5,NA,TGTGCCAGCGGTAGGGAAGGGACAGGGCAAGAGACCCAGTACTTC,CASGREGTGQETQYF
14,NA,TRBV11-3,TRBJ2-7,NA,TGTGCCAGCAGCTTAGTCGGGACTTTCTACGAGCAGTACTTC,CASSLVGTFYEQYF
15,NA,TRBV7-2,TRBJ2-6,NA,TGTGCCAGCAGCGCAGTCCTCCCTGGGGCCAACGTCCTGACTTTC,CASSAVLPGANVLTF
13,NA,TRBV6-1,TRBJ2-7,few,TGTGCCAGCAGTGGTCGACAGGCGTACGAGCAGTACTTC,CASSGRQAYEQYF
13,NA,TRBV7-6,TRBJ2-7,NA,TGTGCTAGCAGCTTAGAACGAAACTACGAGCAGTACTTC,CASSLERNYEQYF
13,NA,TRBV5-1,TRBJ2-7,NA,TGCGCCAGCAGCTGGGACGGAGCGTACGAGCAGTACTTC,CASSWDGAYEQYF
11,TRBD2,TRBV20-1,TRBJ2-5,NA,TGCAGGGCGGGGAGGGGCGAGACCCAGTACTTC,CRAGRGETQYF
12,NA,TRBV6-2/TRBV6-3,TRBJ2-7,NA,TGTGCCAGCAGGGAAAGCTCCTACGAGCAGTACTTC,CASRESSYEQYF
13,NA,TRBV7-9,TRBJ2-1,few,TGTGCCAGCAGCTTAGCCAGTGTCAATGAGCAGTTCTTC,CASSLASVNEQFF
13,NA,TRBV18,TRBJ1-1,NA,TGTGCCAGCTCACCATTGGCAGACACTGAAGCTTTCTTT,CASSPLADTEAFF
13,NA,TRBV7-9,TRBJ2-1,medium-sized,TGTGCCAGCATGGCCAGGGCCTTCAATGAGCAGTTCTTC,CASMARAFNEQFF
13,NA,TRBV3-1,TRBJ1-1,NA,TGTGCCAGCAGTCATGGACAGTACACTGAAGCTTTCTTT,CASSHGQYTEAFF
14,TRBD1,TRBV24-1,TRBJ2-3,NA,TGTGCCACCACGGAAGGGGGCGAAGCAGATACGCAGTATTTT,CATTEGGEADTQYF
15,TRBD1,TRBV27,TRBJ2-7,NA,TGTGCCAGCAGTCATCCCAGACAGGGGAAGCACGAGCAGTACTTC,CASSHPRQGKHEQYF
11,NA,TRBV7-2,TRBJ2-1,NA,TGTGCCAGCAGCGCAACGACGGACCCGTTCTTC,CASSATTDPFF
15,TRBD2,TRBV7-2,TRBJ2-5,NA,TGTGCCAGCAGCTTAGAGGGACTAGCGGAAGAGACCCAGTACTTC,CASSLEGLAEETQYF
15,TRBD2,TRBV20-1,TRBJ2-1,NA,TGCAGTGCCCGACTAGCGGGTTTCTCCTACAATGAGCAGTTCTTC,CSARLAGFSYNEQFF
17,TRBD2,TRBV6-2/TRBV6-3,TRBJ2-1,NA,TGTGCCAGCAGTTACTCGAGAACTAGCGGGGGTTCTAATGAGCAGTTCTTC,CASSYSRTSGGSNEQFF
12,NA,TRBV28,TRBJ2-7,NA,TGTGCCAGCAGTTTAACCAGGGCCGAGCAGTACTTC,CASSLTRAEQYF
15,TRBD2,TRBV7-6,TRBJ2-3,once,TGTGCCAGCAGCTTAAGCGGGGGGGCATCAGATACGCAGTATTTT,CASSLSGGASDTQYF
16,TRBD2,TRBV6-5,TRBJ2-3,NA,TGTGCCAGCAGTTACGGAGCGGGAGGGCCTAGAGATACGCAGTATTTT,CASSYGAGGPRDTQYF
15,NA,TRBV11-2,TRBJ1-3,once,TGTGCCAGCAGCTTAGAGTGGGTCTCTGGAAACACCATATATTTT,CASSLEWVSGNTIYF
14,NA,TRBV24-1,TRBJ2-3,NA,TGTGCCACCAGTGATTCGCCCAGCACAGATACGCAGTATTTT,CATSDSPSTDTQYF
11,TRBD2,TRBV12-3/TRBV12-4,TRBJ2-1,NA,TGTGCCAGCAGCCGTAGCGGGAGACGGTTCTTC,CASSRSGRRFF
15,TRBD1,TRBV5-1,TRBJ2-7,NA,TGCGCCAGCAGCTTGGCGGGGACAGGGGTATCCGAGCAGTACTTC,CASSLAGTGVSEQYF
13,NA,TRBV12-3/TRBV12-4,TRBJ1-2,NA,TGTGCCAGCAGTTTCATCAGGGAGGAGGGCTACACCTTC,CASSFIREEGYTF
13,NA,TRBV30,TRBJ1-2,NA,TGTGCCTGGAGGGGCCTGGGGTCAGGAGGCTACACCTTC,CAWRGLGSGGYTF
14,NA,TRBV7-2,TRBJ1-5,NA,TGTGCCAGCAGCTTAGAGGAGGGCAATCAGCCCCAGCATTTT,CASSLEEGNQPQHF
12,NA,TRBV6-2/TRBV6-3,TRBJ1-5,few,TGTGCCAGCAGTCAAAGGAATCAGCCCCAGCATTTT,CASSQRNQPQHF
15,TRBD1,TRBV5-6,TRBJ1-1,NA,TGTGCCAGCAGCCGAACAGGGGCCTACCTAGATGAAGCTTTCTTT,CASSRTGAYLDEAFF
16,NA,TRBV20-1,TRBJ2-7,few,TGCAGTGCTGCCCTGACACCAAAGCTGGGCTGGGACGAGCAGTACTTC,CSAALTPKLGWDEQYF
14,NA,TRBV2,TRBJ2-2,NA,TGTGCCAGCAGTGAAAGCAGTAACACCGGGGAGCTGTTTTTT,CASSESSNTGELFF
15,TRBD2,TRBV28,TRBJ2-7,NA,TGTGCCAGCAGTTTATTAACTAGCGGGAGGGGGGAGCAGTACTTC,CASSLLTSGRGEQYF